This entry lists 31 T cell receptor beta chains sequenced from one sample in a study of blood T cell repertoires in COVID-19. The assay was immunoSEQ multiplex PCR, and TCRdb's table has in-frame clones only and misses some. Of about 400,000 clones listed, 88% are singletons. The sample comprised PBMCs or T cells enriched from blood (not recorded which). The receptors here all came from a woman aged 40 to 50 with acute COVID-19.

The DNA for the CDR3 is TGTGCCAGCAGCCAATCGACACTAGGAGTCGTTGTCACCGGGGAGCTGTTTTTT. Translated: CASSQSTLGVVVTGELFF. The chain uses TRBV3-1 (or the pseudogene TRBV3-2) and TRBJ2-2, with a tentative D call TRBD2 (5 bases). Trimming left V 2 bases short and J 4 bases short, with 20 bases between. This CDR3 has 18 residues. Per germline, CDR1 LGHDT and CDR2 YNNKEL (reference sequence).

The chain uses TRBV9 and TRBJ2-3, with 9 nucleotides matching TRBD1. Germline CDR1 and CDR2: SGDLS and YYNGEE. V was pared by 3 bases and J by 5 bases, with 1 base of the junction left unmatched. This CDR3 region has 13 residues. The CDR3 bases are TGTGCCAGCAGCGAGGGACAGGGAGATACGCAGTATTTT. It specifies CASSEGQGDTQYF.

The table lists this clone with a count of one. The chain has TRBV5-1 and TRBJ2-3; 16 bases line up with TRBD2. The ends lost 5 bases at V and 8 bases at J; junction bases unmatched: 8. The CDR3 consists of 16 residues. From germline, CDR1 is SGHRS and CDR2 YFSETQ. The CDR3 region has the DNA TGCGCCAGCAGAACCGGGACTAGCGGGGGGGTTGGTACGCAGTATTTT. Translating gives CASRTGTSGGVGTQYF.

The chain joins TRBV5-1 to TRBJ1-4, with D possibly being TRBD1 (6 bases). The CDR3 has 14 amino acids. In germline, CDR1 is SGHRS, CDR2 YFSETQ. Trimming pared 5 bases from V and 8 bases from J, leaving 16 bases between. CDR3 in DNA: TGCGCCAGCAGTAAAGGGGGACCGGGAGAAAAACTGTTTTTT. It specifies CASSKGGPGEKLFF.

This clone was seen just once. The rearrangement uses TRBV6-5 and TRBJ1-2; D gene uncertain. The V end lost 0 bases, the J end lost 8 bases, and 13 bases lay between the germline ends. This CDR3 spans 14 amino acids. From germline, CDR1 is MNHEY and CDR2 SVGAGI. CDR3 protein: CASSYSGGAGGYTF. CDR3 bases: TGTGCCAGCAGTTACTCGGGAGGCGCTGGAGGCTACACCTTC.

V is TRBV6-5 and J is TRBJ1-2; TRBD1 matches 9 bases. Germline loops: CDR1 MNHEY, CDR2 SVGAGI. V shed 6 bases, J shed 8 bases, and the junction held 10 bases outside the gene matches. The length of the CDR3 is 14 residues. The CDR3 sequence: CASRAPGQGRGYTF. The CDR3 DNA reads TGTGCCAGCAGGGCCCCGGGACAGGGAAGGGGCTACACCTTC.

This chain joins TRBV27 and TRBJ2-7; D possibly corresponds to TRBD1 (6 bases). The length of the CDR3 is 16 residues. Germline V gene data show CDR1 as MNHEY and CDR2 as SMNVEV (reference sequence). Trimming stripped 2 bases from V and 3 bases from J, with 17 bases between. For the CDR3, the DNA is TGTGCCAGCAGTTTAAGCGGTACAGGGCTGGGCTACGAGCAGTACTTC. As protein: CASSLSGTGLGYEQYF.

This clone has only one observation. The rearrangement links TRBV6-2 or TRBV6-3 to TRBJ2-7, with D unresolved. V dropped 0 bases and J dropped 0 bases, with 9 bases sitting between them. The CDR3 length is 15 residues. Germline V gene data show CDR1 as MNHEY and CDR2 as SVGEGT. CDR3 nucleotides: TGTGCCAGCAGTTACTCACATTACAGCTCCTACGAGCAGTACTTC. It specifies CASSYSHYSSYEQYF.

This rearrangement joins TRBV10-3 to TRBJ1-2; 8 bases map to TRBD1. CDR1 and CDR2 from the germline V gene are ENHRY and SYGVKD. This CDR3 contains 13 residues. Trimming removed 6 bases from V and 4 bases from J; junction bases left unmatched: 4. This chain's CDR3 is CAIRDRDLYGYTF. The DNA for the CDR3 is TGTGCCATCAGGGACAGGGACCTCTATGGCTACACCTTC.

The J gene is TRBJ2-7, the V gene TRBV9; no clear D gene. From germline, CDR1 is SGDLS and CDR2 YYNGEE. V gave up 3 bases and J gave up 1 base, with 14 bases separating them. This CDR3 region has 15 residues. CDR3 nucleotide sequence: TGTGCCAGCAGCGCGGCTCCGGGTAGGTCCTACGAGCAGTACTTC. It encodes CASSAAPGRSYEQYF.

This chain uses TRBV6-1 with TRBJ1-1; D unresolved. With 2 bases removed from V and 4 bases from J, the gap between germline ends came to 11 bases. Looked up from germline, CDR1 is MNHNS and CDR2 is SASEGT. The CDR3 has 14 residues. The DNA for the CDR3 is TGTGCCAGCAGTGAAATGGTAGGAGGCACTGAAGCTTTCTTT. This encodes CASSEMVGGTEAFF.

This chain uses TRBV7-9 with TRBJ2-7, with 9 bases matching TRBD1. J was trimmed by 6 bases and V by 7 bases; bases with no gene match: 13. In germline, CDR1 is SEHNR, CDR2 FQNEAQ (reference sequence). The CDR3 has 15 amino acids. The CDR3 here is CASISTGGKLGEQYF. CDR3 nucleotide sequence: TGTGCCAGCATTTCAACAGGGGGCAAGTTAGGCGAGCAGTACTTC.

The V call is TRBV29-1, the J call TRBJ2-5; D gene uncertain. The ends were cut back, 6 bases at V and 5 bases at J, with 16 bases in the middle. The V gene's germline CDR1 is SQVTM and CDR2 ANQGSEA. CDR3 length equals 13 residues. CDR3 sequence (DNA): TGCAGCGTAGTCAGATGGTTTGGTGAGACCCAGTACTTC. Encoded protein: CSVVRWFGETQYF. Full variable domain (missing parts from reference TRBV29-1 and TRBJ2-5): SAVISQKPSRDICQRGTSLTIQCQVDSQVTMMFWYRQQPGQSLTLIATANQGSEATYESGFVIDKFPISRPNLTFSTLTVSNMSPEDSSIYLCSVVRWFGETQYFGPGTRLLVL.

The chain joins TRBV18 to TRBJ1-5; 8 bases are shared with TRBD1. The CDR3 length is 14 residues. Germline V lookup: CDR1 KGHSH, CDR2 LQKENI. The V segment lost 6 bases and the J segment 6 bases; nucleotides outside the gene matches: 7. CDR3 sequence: CASSSAGGVQPQHF. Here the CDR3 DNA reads TGTGCCAGCTCTTCGGCAGGGGGCGTTCAGCCCCAGCATTTT.

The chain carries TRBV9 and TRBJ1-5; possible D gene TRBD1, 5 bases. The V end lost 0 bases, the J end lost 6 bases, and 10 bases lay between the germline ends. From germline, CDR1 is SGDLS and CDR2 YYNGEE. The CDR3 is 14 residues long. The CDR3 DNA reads TGTGCCAGCAGCGTAGAGCCAGGGATTCAGCCCCAGCATTTT. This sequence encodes CASSVEPGIQPQHF. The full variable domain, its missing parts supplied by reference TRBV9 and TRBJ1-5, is DSGVTQTPKHLITATGQRVTLRCSPRSGDLSVYWYQQSLDQGLQFLIQYYNGEERAKGNILERFSAQQFPDLHSELNLSSLELGDSALYFCASSVEPGIQPQHFGDGTRLSIL.

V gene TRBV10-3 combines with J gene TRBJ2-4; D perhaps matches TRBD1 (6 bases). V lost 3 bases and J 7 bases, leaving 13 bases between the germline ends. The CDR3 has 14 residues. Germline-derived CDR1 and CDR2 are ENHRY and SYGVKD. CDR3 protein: CAISDYGTLNIQYF. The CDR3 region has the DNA TGTGCCATCAGTGATTACGGGACACTTAACATTCAGTACTTC.

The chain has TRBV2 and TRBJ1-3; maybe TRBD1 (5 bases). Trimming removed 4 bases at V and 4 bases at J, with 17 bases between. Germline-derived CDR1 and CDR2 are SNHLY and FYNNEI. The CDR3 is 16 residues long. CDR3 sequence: CASSGTVGRVGNTIYF. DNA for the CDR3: TGTGCCAGCAGTGGAACTGTTGGCAGGGTCGGAAACACCATATATTTT.

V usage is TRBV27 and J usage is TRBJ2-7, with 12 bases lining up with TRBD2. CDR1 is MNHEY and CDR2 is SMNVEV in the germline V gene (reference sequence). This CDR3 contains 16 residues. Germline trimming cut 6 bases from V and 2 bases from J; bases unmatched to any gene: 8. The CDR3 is CASSPTLAGGTYEQYF. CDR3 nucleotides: TGTGCCAGCAGCCCAACCCTAGCGGGGGGGACCTACGAGCAGTACTTC.

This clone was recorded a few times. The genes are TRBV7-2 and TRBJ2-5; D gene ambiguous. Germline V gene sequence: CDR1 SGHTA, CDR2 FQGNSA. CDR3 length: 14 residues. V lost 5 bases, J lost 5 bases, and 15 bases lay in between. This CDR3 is CASSPYSYAETQYF. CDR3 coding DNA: TGTGCCAGCAGCCCATACAGCTACGCGGAGACCCAGTACTTC.

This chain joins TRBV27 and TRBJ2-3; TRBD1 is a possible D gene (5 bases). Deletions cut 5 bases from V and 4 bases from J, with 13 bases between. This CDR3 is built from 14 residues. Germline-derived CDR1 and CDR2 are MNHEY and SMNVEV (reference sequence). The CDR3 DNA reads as TGTGCCAGCAGTCCCCACAGACAGTCAGATACGCAGTATTTT. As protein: CASSPHRQSDTQYF.

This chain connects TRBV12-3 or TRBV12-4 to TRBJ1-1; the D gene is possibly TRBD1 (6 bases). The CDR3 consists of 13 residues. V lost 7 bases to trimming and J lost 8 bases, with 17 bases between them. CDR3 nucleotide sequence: TGTGCCAGCATTATTATTAGGGGGACAGAAGCTTTCTTT. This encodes CASIIIRGTEAFF.

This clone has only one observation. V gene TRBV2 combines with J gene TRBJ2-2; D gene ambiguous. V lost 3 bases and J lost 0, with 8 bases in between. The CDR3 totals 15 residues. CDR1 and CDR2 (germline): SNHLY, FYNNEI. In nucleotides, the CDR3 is TGTGCCAGCAGTGATTTCGAGCCGAACACCGGGGAGCTGTTTTTT. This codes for CASSDFEPNTGELFF.

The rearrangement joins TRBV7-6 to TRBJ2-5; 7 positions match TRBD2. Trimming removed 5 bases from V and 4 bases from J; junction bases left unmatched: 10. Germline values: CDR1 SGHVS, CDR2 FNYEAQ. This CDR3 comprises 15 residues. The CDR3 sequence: CASSPWAGVGETQYF. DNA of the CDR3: TGTGCCAGCAGCCCTTGGGCGGGGGTCGGAGAGACCCAGTACTTC.

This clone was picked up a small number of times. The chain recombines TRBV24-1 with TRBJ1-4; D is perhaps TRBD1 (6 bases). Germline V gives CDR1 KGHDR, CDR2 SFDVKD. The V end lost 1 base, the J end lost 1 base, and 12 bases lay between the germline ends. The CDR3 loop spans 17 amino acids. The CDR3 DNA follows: TGTGCCACCAGTGATTTAAGGGGGATGTTAACTAATGAAAAACTGTTTTTT. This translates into CATSDLRGMLTNEKLFF.

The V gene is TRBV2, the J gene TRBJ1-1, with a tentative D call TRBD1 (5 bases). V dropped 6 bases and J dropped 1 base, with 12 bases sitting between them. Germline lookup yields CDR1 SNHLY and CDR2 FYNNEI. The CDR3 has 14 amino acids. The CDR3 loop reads CASRLGGWNTEAFF. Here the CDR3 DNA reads TGTGCCAGCAGACTGGGGGGGTGGAACACTGAAGCTTTCTTT.

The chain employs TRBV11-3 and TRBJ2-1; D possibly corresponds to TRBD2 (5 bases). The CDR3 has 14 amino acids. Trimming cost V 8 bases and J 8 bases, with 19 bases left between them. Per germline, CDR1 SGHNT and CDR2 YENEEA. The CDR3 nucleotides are TGTGCCAGCTCTCCCGGGCTAGCAGTCGATGAGCAGTTCTTC. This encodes CASSPGLAVDEQFF. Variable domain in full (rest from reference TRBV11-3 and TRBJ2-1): EAGVVQSPRYKIIEKKQPVAFWCNPISGHNTLYWYLQNLGQGPELLIRYENEEAVDDSQLPKDRFSAERLKGVDSTLKIQPAELGDSAVYLCASSPGLAVDEQFFGPGTRLTVL.

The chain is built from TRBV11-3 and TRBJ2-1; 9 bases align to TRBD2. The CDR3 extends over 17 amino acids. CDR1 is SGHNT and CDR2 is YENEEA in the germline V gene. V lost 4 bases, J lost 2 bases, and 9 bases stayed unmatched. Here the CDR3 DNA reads TGTGCCAGCAGCTGGGGACTAGCCCACCCTACCTACAATGAGCAGTTCTTC. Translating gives CASSWGLAHPTYNEQFF.

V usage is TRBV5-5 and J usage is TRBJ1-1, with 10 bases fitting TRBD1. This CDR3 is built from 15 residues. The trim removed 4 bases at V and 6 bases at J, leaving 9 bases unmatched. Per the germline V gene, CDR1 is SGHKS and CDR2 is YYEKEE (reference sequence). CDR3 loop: CASSPVAGTGAEAFF. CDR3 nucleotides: TGTGCCAGCAGCCCCGTGGCCGGGACAGGGGCTGAAGCTTTCTTT. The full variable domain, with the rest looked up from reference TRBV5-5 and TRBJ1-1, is DAGVTQSPTHLIKTRGQQVTLRCSPISGHKSVSWYQQVLGQGPQFIFQYYEKEERGRGNFPDRFSARQFPNYSSELNVNALLLGDSALYLCASSPVAGTGAEAFFGQGTRLTVV.

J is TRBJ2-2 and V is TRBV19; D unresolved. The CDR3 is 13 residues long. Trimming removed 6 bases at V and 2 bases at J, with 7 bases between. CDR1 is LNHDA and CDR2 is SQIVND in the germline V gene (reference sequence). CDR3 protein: CASRALNTGELFF. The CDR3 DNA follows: TGTGCCAGTAGGGCTTTAAACACCGGGGAGCTGTTTTTT.

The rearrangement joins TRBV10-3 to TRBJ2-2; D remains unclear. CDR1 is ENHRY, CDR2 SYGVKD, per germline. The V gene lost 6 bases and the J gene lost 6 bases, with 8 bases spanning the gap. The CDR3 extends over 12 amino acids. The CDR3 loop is CAISPRAGELFF. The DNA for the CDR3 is TGTGCCATCAGCCCACGGGCCGGGGAGCTGTTTTTT.

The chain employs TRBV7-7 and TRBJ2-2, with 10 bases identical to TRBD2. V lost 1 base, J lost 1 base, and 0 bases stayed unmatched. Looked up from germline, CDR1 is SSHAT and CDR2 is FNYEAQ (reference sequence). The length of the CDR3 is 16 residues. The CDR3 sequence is CASSLGLAGNTGELFF. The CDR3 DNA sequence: TGTGCCAGCAGCTTAGGACTAGCGGGGAACACCGGGGAGCTGTTTTTT.